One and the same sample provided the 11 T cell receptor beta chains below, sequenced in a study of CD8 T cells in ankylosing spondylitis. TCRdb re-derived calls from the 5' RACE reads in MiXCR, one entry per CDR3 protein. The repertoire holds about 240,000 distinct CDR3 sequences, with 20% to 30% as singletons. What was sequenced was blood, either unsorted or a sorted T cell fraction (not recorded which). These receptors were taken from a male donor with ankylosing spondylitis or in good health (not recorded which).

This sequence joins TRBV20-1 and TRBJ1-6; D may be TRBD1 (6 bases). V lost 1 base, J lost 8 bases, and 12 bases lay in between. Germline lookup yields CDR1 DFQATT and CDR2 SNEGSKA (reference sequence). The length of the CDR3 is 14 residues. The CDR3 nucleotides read TGCAGTGCTAGAGTTTCACAGGGTTATTCACCCCTCCACTTT. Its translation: CSARVSQGYSPLHF.

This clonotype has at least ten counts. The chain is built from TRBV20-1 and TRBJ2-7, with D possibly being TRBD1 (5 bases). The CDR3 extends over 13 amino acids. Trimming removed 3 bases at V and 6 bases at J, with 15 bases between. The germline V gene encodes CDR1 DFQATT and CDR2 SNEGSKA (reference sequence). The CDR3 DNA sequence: TGCAGTGCTAGCCAGGGTATCCGCTCCGAGCAGTACTTC. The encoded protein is CSASQGIRSEQYF.

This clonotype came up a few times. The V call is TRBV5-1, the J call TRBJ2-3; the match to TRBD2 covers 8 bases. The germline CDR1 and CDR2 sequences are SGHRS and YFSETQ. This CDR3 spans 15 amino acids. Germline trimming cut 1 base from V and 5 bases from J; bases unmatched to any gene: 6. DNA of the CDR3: TGCGCCAGCAGCTTGACTAGCGGAACCAAAGATACGCAGTATTTT. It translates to CASSLTSGTKDTQYF.

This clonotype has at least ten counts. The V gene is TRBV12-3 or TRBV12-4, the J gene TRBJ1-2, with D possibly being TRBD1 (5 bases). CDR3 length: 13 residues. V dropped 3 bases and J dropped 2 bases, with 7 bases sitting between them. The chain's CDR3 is CASSLAGNYGYTF. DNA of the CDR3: TGTGCCAGCAGTTTGGCAGGGAACTATGGCTACACCTTC.

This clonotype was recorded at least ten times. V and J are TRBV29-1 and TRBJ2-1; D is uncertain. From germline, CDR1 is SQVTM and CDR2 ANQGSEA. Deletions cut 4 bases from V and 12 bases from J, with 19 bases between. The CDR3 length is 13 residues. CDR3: CSVVSFGRLVQFF. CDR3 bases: TGCAGCGTTGTTTCGTTCGGTCGGCTGGTGCAGTTCTTC.

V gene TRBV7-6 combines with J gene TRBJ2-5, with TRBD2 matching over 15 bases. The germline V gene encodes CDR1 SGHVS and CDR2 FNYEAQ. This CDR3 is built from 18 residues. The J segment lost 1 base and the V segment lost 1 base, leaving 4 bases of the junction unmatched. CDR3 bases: TGTGCCAGCAGCTTAGGGACTAGCGGGGGGGCCTTCCAAGAGACCCAGTACTTC. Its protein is CASSLGTSGGAFQETQYF.

CDR3 sequence reads: CSASPAPNEQFF. The CDR3 nucleotides are TGCAGTGCTAGTCCAGCGCCGAATGAGCAGTTCTTC. The chain carries TRBV20-1 and TRBJ2-1; D not resolved. This CDR3 contains 12 residues. The V end lost 3 bases, the J end lost 7 bases, and 10 bases lay between the germline ends. From germline, CDR1 is DFQATT and CDR2 SNEGSKA (reference sequence).

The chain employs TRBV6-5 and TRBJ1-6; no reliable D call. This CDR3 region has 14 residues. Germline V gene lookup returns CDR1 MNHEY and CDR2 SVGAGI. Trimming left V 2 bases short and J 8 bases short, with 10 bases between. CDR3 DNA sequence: TGTGCCAGCAGTTACAGGGCTCTTTATTCACCCCTCCACTTT. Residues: CASSYRALYSPLHF.

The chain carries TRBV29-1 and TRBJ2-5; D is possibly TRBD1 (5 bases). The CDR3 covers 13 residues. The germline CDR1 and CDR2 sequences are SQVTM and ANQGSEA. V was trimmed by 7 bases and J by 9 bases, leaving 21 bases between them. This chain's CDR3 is CSGKELGVGPQYF. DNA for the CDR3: TGCAGCGGAAAGGAGTTAGGGGTTGGACCCCAGTACTTC.

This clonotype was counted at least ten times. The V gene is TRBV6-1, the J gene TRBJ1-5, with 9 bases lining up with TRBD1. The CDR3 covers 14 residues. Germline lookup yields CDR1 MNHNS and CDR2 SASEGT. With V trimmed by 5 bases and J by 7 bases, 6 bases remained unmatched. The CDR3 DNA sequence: TGTGCCAGCAGTAGGGGACAGGGTGAACAGCCCCAGCATTTT. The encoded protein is CASSRGQGEQPQHF.

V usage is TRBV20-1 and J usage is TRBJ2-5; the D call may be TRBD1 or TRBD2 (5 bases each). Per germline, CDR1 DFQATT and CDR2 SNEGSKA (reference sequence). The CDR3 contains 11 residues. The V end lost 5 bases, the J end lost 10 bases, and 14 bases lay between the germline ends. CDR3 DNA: TGCAGTGCTGCCTTCCGGGACCGCCAGTACTTC. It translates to CSAAFRDRQYF.